This entry is about one TCR beta chain. Method: immunoSEQ multiplex PCR; TCRdb's copy keeps in-frame clones and lacks some. The top ten hold under 1.5% of the sample, which has about 87,000 clones, around 93% seen once. The data belong to a study of T cell changes during pregnancy in multiple sclerosis. The V and J ends lost 1 base and 0 bases respectively, with 4 bases between them. Germline V gene lookup returns CDR1 MNHNS and CDR2 SASEGT. The CDR3 loop spans 15 amino acids. Source: peripheral blood, taken in the third trimester of pregnancy. The origin of this receptor is a female donor in good health, enrolled as a control in a pregnancy study. The chain uses TRBV6-1 and TRBJ2-6, with D unclear. The DNA for the CDR3 is TGTGCCAGCAGTGAAGACAGCTCTGGGGCCAACGTCCTGACTTTC. This gives the protein CASSEDSSGANVLTF.